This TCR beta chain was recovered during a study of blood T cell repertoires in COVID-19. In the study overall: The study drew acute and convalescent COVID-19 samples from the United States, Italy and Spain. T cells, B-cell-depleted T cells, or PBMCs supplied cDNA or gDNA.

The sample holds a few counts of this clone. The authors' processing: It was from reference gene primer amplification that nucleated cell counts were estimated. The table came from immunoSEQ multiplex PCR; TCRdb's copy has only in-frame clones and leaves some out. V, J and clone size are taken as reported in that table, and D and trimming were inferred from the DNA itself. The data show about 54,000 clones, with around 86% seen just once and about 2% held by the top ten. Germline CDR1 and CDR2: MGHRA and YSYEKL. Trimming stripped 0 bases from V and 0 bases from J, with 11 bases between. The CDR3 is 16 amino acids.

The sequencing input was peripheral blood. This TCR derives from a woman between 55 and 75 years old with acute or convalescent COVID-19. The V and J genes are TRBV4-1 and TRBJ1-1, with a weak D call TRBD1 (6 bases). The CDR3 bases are TGCGCCAGCAGCCAAGAGGCAGGGGCCATGAACACTGAAGCTTTCTTT. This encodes CASSQEAGAMNTEAFF.